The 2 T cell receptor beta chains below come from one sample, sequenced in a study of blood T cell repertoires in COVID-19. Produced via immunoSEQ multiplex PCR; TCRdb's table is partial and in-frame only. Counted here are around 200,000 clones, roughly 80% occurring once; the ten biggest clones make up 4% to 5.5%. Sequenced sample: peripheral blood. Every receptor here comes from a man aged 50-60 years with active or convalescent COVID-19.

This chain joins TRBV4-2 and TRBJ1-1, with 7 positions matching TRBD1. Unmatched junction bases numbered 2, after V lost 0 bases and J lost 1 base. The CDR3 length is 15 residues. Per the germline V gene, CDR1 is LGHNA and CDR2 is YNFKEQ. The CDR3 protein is CASSQDNRGNTEAFF. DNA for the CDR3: TGTGCCAGCAGCCAAGATAACAGGGGGAACACTGAAGCTTTCTTT.

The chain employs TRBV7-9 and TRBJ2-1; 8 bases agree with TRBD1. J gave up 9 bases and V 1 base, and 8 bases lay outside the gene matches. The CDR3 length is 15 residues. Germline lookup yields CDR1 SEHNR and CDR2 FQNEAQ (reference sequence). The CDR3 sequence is CASSLEYRGEAEQFF. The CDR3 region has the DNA TGTGCCAGCAGCTTAGAGTACAGGGGGGAGGCTGAGCAGTTCTTC.